The clone carrying this T cell receptor beta chain has more than one count but fewer than ten. This sample was included in a study of identical twins. TCRdb independently ran MiXCR on the 5' RACE reads; one entry per CDR3 protein. The sample holds roughly 250,000 distinct CDR3 sequences, approximately 7% seen once. V was cut by 0 bases and J by 2 bases, with 17 bases left in between. The CDR3 has 17 amino acids. The germline V gene encodes CDR1 DFQATT and CDR2 SNEGSKA (reference sequence). The sample also formed part of further work on yellow fever vaccine responses in identical twins.

The sequencing input was memory (CD45RO+) T cells sorted from blood. The source of this sequence is a young woman in good health. The chain links TRBV20-1 to TRBJ2-1, with D tentatively TRBD1 (6 bases). The CDR3 coding sequence is TGCAGTGCTAGAGACCTTAGCCGGACAGCTGCCTACAATGAGCAGTTCTTC. As protein: CSARDLSRTAAYNEQFF.